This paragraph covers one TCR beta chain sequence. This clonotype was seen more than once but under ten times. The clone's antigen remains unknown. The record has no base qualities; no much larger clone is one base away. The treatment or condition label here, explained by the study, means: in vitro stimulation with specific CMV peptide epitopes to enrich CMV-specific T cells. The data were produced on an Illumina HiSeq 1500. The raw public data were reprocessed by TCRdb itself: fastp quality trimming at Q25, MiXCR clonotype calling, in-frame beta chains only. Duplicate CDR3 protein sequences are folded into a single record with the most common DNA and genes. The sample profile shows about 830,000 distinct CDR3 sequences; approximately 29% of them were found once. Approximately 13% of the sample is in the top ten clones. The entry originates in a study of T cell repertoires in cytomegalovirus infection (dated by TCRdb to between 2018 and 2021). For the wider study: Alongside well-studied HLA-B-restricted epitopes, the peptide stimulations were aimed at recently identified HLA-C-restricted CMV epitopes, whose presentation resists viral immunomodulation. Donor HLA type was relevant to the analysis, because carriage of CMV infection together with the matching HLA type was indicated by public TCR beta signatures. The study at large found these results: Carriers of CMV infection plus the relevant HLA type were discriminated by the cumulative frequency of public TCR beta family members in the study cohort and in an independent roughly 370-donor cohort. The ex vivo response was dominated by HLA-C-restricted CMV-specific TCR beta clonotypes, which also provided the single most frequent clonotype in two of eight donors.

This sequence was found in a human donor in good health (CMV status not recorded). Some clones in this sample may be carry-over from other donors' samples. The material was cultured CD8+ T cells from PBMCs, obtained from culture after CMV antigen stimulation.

The DNA sequence reads TGTGCCAGCAGCCCCCGACTAGCTAGCTCCTACAATGAGCAGTTCTTC. The translation is CASSPRLASSYNEQFF. The rearrangement joined TRBV9 to TRBJ2-1; TRBD2 matches 7 bases in the middle. Counted from cysteine to phenylalanine, this CDR3 has 16 amino acids. The DNA shown is the 48-base CDR3, in frame from base 1. The germline V gene encodes CDR1 SGDLS and CDR2 YYNGEE. Trimming accounts for 4 bases at V and 0 bases at J, while the number of junction bases matched to no gene is 7.